The text below deals with one TCR beta chain. Its specificity is unknown. Alongside a J-beta primer mix, a sample-barcoded 5' primer served in a second PCR lasting roughly 7 to 11 cycles. TCRdb reprocessed the 5' RACE reads via MiXCR and lists one record per CDR3 protein. Among around 580,000 distinct CDR3 sequences listed, around 48% were seen once. Trimming took 4 bases from V and 6 from J, leaving 16 bases between them. This CDR3 has 15 amino acids. The data originate from a study of blood T cells in healthy people across ages. Study-wide points: Estimated diversity that came from one million T cells was considered an underestimate. Both higher diversity and more naive CD4+ cells marked long-lived donors when set against aged donors.

For every donor, a draw yielded roughly 9.3 milliliters of peripheral blood. The sample comprised blood. This TCR came from a man of 80 years or more in good health. The V and J genes are TRBV12-3 or TRBV12-4 and TRBJ1-5, with TRBD1 as a possible D gene (6 bases). CDR3 sequence reads: CASSSVWGGGQPQHF. The CDR3 coding sequence is TGTGCCAGCAGTTCCGTGTGGGGAGGGGGTCAGCCCCAGCATTTT.